This record concerns one TCR beta chain sequence. Its matching antigen is unknown. These data come from a study of T cells in Graves' hyperthyroidism and ophthalmopathy. In the study overall: Sampling of peripheral blood happened at initial diagnosis, prior to any treatment. Study-wide results and limits: Ophthalmopathy, as predicted by the model, came a median 6.5 months after the prediction.

The CDR3 loop spans 15 amino acids. The germline CDR1 and CDR2 sequences are SQVTM and ANQGSEA. V lost 1 base, J lost 6 bases, and 15 bases lay in between. Amplification of TCR beta CDR3 regions used RNA as the template. The HTBI primer set drove a first-round RT-PCR of the TCR CDR3. TCRdb analysed the multiplex PCR reads with MiXCR anew, one entry per CDR3 protein. The sample has hundreds of thousands of distinct CDR3 sequences; 12% to 15% are singletons. Absent ophthalmopathy progression within 18 months defined stable Graves' hyperthyroidism. This chain connects TRBV29-1 to TRBJ2-2, with D maybe TRBD2 (6 bases). The source material was blood. This TCR was recovered from a woman aged 18-35 years with Graves' hyperthyroidism. This chain's CDR3 is CSVEGRGKWAGELFF. The CDR3 bases are TGCAGCGTTGAAGGTCGCGGGAAATGGGCCGGGGAGCTGTTTTTT.